This paragraph covers one T cell receptor beta chain sequence. The method was immunoSEQ multiplex PCR; TCRdb's version includes in-frame clones alone and lacks a portion of them. The sample has about 77,000 clones; around 92% are singletons. CDR1 is SGHRS and CDR2 is YFSETQ in the germline V gene. Deletions cut 4 bases from V and 0 bases from J, with 17 bases between. The CDR3 consists of 16 residues. These data come from a study of graft-versus-host responses after intestinal transplantation. About the research overall: The whole recipient group had anti-thymocyte globulin induction followed by tacrolimus and steroids for around three years.

The sample here was PBMCs, taken 98 days after intestinal transplantation. The receptor was derived from a human patient who received an intestinal transplant, so some T cells may come from the graft donor. This sequence joins TRBV5-1 and TRBJ2-7; TRBD2 might be the D (6 bases). Written as DNA, the CDR3 is TGCGCCAGCAGCCGACTAGTCCTCGCCCCCTCCTACGAGCAGTACTTC. Amino acid sequence: CASSRLVLAPSYEQYF.